This T cell receptor beta chain was found in a study of CD8+CD57+ T cells in acquired aplastic anemia. Study at large: An average of roughly 3 ug of DNA was obtained from sorted CD4+ and CD8+ cells. For CD4+ cells, healthy donors had an average of roughly 11 million reads. Study-level points and caveats: In CD8+ cells, Simpson's diversity showed no significant difference between patients and controls. Approximately 27 CD8+ CDR3 sequences occurred in both the patients and the controls.

On this clonotype: Its specificity is unknown.

CDR3 length: 14 residues. Germline loops: CDR1 SGHTA, CDR2 FQGNSA. Trimming took 7 bases from V and 5 from J; bases not matched to a gene: 6. Investigators profiled TCR beta VDJ and CDR3 from genomic DNA template. Each CDR3 protein is one row after TCRdb ran MiXCR on the reads. Of approximately 380,000 distinct CDR3 sequences listed, 60% to 80% were seen once; the top ten hold 3% to 5%. This sequence joins TRBV7-2 and TRBJ2-3; 10 positions agree with TRBD1. The sequenced sample consisted of sorted CD4+, CD8+, or CD8+CD57+ T cells (not recorded which) from PBMCs. The origin of this receptor is a human donor in good health, serving as a control. The CDR3 region has the DNA TGTGCCAGCACCCGACAGGGGGCGATAGATACGCAGTATTTT. It yields the protein CASTRQGAIDTQYF.